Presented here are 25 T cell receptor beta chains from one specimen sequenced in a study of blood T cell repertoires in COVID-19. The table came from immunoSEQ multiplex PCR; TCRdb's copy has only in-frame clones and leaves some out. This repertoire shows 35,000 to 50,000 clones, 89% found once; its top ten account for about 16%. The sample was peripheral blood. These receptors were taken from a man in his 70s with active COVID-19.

This CDR3 reads CASSEWGDTGELFF. The CDR3 DNA sequence: TGTGCCAGCAGTGAGTGGGGAGACACCGGGGAGCTGTTTTTT. The chain recombines TRBV6-4 with TRBJ2-2; tentatively, D is TRBD2 (5 bases). The CDR3 covers 14 residues. In germline, CDR1 is MRHNA, CDR2 SNTAGT. Trimming pared 3 bases from V and 3 bases from J, leaving 8 bases between.

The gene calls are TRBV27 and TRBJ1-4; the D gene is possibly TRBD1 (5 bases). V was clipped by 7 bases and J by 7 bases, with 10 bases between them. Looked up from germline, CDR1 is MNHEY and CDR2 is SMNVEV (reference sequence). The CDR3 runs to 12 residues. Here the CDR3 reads CASKTVSEKLFF. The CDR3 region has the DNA TGTGCCAGCAAGACAGTGAGTGAAAAACTGTTTTTT.

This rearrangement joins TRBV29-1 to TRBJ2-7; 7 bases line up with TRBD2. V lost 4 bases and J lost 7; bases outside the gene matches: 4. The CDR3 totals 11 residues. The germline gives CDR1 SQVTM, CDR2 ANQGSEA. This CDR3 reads CSVAWGGEQYF. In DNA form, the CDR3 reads TGCAGCGTTGCTTGGGGAGGGGAGCAGTACTTC.

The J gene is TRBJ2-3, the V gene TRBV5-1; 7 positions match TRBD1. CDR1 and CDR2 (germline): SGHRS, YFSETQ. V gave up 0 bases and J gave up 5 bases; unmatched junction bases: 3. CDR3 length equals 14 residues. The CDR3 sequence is CASSLGTGEDTQYF. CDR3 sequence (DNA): TGCGCCAGCAGCTTGGGAACAGGGGAAGATACGCAGTATTTT.

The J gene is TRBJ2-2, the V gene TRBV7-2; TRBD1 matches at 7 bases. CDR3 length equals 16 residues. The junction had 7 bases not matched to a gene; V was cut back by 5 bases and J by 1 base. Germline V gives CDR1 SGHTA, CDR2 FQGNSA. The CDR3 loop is CASSARGQLNTGELFF. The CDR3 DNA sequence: TGTGCCAGCAGCGCTAGGGGACAGCTGAACACCGGGGAGCTGTTTTTT.

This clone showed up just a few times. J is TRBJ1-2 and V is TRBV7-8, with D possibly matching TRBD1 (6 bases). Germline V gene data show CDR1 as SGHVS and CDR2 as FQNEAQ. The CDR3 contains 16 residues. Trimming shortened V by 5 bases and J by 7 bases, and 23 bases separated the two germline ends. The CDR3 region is CASSHQRTAPRGGYTF. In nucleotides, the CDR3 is TGTGCCAGCAGCCACCAGAGGACAGCCCCTCGGGGTGGCTACACCTTC.

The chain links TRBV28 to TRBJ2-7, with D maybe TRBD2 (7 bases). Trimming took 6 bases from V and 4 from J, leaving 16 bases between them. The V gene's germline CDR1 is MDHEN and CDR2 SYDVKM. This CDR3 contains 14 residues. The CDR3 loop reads CASRRGGAGYEQYF. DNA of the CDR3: TGTGCCAGCAGGAGGGGGGGCGCCGGGTACGAGCAGTACTTC.

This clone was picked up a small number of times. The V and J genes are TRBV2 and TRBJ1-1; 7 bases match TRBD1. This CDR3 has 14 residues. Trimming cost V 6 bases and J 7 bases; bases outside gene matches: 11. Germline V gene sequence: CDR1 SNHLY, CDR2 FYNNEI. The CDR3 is CASSLGTVAFEAFF. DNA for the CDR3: TGTGCCAGCAGCCTTGGGACAGTAGCTTTTGAAGCTTTCTTT.

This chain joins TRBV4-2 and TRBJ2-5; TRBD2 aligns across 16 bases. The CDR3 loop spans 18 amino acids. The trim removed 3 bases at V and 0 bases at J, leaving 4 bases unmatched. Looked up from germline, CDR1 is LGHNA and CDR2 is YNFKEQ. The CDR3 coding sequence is TGTGCCAGCAGCCAGGGGACTAGCGGGGGGGTCTACCAAGAGACCCAGTACTTC. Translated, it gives CASSQGTSGGVYQETQYF.

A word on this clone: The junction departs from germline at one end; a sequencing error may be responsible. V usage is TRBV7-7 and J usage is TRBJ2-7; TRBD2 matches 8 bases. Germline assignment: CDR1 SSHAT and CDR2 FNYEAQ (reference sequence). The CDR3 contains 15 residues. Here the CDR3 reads CASSQGRGGQDEQYF. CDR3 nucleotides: TGTGCTAGCAGCCAAGGCCGGGGGGGCCAAGACGAGCAGTACTTC.

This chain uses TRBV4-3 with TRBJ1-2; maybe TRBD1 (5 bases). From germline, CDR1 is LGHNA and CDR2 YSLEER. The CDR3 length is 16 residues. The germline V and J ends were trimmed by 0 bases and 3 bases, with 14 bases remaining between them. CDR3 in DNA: TGCGCCAGCAGCCAAGATCTGGGGGGGACGTACTATGGCTACACCTTC. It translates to CASSQDLGGTYYGYTF.

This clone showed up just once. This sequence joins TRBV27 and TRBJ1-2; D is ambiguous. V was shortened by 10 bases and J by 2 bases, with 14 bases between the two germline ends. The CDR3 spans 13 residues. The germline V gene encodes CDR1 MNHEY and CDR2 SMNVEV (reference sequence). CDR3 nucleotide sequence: TGTGCCACCCACAGCCGAGCAAACTATGGCTACACCTTC. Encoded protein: CATHSRANYGYTF.

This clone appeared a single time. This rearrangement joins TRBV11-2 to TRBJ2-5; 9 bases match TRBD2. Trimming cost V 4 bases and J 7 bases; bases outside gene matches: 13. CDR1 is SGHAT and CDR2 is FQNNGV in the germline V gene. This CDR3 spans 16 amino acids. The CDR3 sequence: CASSSDMRGGLGTQYF. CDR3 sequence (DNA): TGTGCCAGCAGCTCAGATATGCGGGGGGGCCTTGGGACCCAGTACTTC.

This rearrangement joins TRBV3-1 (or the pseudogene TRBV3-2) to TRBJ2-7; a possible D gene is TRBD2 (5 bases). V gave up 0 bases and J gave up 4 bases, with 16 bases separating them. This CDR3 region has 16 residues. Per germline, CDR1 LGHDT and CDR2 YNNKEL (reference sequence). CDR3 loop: CASSQDLSSSPYEQYF. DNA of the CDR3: TGTGCCAGCAGCCAAGATTTAAGCTCTAGCCCTTACGAGCAGTACTTC.

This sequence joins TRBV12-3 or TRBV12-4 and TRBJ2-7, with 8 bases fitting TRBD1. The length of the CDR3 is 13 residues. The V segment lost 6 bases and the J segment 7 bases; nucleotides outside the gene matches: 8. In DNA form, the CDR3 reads TGTGCCAGCAGGGACAGGGCTCTCGGGGAGCAGTACTTC. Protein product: CASRDRALGEQYF.

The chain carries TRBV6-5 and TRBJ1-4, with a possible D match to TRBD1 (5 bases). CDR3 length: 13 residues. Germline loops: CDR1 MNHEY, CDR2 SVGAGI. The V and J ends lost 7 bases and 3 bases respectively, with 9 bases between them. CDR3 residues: CASIDRANEKLFF. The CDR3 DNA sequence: TGTGCCAGCATCGACAGAGCTAATGAAAAACTGTTTTTT.

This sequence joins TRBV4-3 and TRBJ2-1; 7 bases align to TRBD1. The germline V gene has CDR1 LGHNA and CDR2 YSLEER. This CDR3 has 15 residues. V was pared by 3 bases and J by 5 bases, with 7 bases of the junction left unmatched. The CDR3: CASSHTGTANNEQFF. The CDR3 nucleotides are TGCGCCAGCAGCCACACCGGGACAGCAAACAATGAGCAGTTCTTC.

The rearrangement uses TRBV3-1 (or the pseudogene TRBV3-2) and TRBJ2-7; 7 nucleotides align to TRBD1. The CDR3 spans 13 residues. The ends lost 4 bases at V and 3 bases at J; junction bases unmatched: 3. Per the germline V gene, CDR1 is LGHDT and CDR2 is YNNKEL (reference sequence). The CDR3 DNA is TGTGCCAGCAGCCCTGACAGGGACTACGAGCAGTACTTC. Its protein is CASSPDRDYEQYF.

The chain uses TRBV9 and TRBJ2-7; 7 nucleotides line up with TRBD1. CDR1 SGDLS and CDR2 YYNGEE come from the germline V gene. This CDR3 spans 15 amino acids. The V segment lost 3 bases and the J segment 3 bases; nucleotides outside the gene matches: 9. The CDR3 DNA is TGTGCCAGCAGCGACCGCGGACAGGCTGACTACGAGCAGTACTTC. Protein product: CASSDRGQADYEQYF.

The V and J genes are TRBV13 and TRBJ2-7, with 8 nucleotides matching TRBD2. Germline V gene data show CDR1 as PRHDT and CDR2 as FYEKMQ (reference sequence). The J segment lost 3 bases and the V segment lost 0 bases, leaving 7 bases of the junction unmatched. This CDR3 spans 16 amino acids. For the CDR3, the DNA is TGTGCCAGCAGCTTAGGTCCGGGGGGGCCTAGCTACGAGCAGTACTTC. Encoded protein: CASSLGPGGPSYEQYF.

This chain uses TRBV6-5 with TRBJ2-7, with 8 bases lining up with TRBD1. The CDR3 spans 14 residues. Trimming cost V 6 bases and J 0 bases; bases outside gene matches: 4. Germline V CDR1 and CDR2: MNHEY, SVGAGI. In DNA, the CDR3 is TGTGCCAGCAGCGGGGACAGGAGCTCCTACGAGCAGTACTTC. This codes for CASSGDRSSYEQYF.

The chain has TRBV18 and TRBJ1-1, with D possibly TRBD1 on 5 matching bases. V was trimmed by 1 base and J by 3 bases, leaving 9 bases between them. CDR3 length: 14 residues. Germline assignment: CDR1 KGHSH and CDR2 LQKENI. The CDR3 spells CASSPQGDYTEAFF. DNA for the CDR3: TGTGCCAGCTCACCACAAGGGGATTACACTGAAGCTTTCTTT.

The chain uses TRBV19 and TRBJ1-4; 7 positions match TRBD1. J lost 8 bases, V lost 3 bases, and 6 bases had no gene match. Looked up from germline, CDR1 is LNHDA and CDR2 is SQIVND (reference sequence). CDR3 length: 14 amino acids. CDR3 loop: CASSIGRGREKLFF. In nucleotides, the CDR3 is TGTGCCAGTAGTATCGGGAGGGGGCGAGAAAAACTGTTTTTT.

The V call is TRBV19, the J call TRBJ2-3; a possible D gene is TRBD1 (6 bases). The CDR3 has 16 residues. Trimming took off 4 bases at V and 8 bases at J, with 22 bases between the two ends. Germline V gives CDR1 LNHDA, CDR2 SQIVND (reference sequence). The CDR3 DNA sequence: TGTGCCAGTAGTAAGGCCGGACAGCCCCCCAGCGGTACGCAGTATTTT. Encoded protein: CASSKAGQPPSGTQYF.

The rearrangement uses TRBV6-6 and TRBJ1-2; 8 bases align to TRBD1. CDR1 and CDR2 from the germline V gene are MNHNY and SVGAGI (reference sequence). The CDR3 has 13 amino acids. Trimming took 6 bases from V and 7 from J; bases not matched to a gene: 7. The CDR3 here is CASSSRTGLGYTF. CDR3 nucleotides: TGTGCCAGCAGCTCAAGGACAGGGCTTGGCTACACCTTC.